The rows below give T cell receptor beta chains drawn from one sample of a study of OX40 agonist ivuxolimab in advanced cancers. The data were produced by immunoSEQ multiplex PCR, yet TCRdb's version contains in-frame clones alone and is incomplete. Altogether about 78,000 clones are present, around 91% being singletons, with the ten largest covering around 2.8%. The specimen was CD4+ or CD8+ T cells sorted from blood, collected in a trial of the OX40 agonist ivuxolimab. All receptors derive from an adult with an advanced solid tumor such as melanoma, head and neck, liver or kidney cancer. Each CDR3 is given with its conserved first and last residue. The order of the fields is J gene, D gene, clone size, V gene, CDR3 length, CDR3 protein, CDR3 DNA. A D gene is named only where the DNA matches it firmly. Size values are once, few and many counts, or a class for expanded clones, and some rows have none.

>TRBJ2-1|NA|NA|TRBV4-1|16
CASSQEGVSAYNEQFF
TGCGCCAGCAGCCAAGAAGGAGTTTCCGCCTACAATGAGCAGTTCTTC
>TRBJ1-3|NA|NA|TRBV10-3|14
CAISDGPSGNTIYF
TGTGCCATCAGCGATGGACCCTCTGGAAACACCATATATTTT
>TRBJ2-7|NA|NA|TRBV6-5|11
CASSTAEEQYF
TGTGCCAGCAGTACAGCCGAGGAGCAGTACTTC
>TRBJ1-2|NA|NA|TRBV5-1|14
CASSLEGYIDGYTF
TGCGCCAGCAGCTTGGAAGGGTATATCGATGGCTACACCTTC
>TRBJ2-6|NA|NA|TRBV7-8|15
CASSLVGTGANVLTF
TGTGCCAGCAGCTTAGTGGGGACTGGGGCCAACGTCCTGACTTTC
>TRBJ1-1|NA|NA|TRBV14|13
CASSLTVGTEAFF
TGTGCCAGCAGTCTTACAGTGGGCACTGAAGCTTTCTTT
>TRBJ1-1|NA|once|TRBV15|13
CATSWRGPARAFF
TGTGCCACCAGCTGGCGAGGGCCGGCTCGAGCTTTCTTT
>TRBJ1-2|NA|NA|TRBV7-8|12
CASSLGGGGYTF
TGTGCCAGCAGCTTAGGGGGCGGGGGCTACACCTTC
>TRBJ2-5|NA|NA|TRBV5-1|13
CASSSWTEETQYF
TGCGCCAGCAGCTCGTGGACAGAAGAGACCCAGTACTTC
>TRBJ2-3|TRBD2|NA|TRBV5-1|14
CASTPASGGDTQYF
TGCGCCAGCACCCCGGCTAGCGGGGGAGATACGCAGTATTTT
>TRBJ1-1|NA|few|TRBV25-1|13
CASRDRQGTEAFF
TGTGCCAGCAGGGACCGTCAGGGTACTGAAGCTTTCTTT
>TRBJ2-1|TRBD2|NA|TRBV19|18
CASSGGLLAGALGNEQFF
TGTGCCAGTAGTGGAGGACTACTAGCGGGAGCCTTAGGGAATGAGCAGTTCTTC
>TRBJ2-2|NA|NA|TRBV6-5|13
CASTPGGPGELFF
TGTGCCAGCACCCCTGGGGGGCCCGGGGAGCTGTTTTTT
>TRBJ2-7|NA|few|TRBV27|13
CASSLSAGYEQYF
TGTGCCAGCAGTTTGAGTGCGGGCTACGAGCAGTACTTC
>TRBJ2-2|TRBD1|NA|TRBV7-9|15
CASSPHRGNTGELFF
TGTGCCAGCAGCCCCCACAGGGGGAACACCGGGGAGCTGTTTTTT
>TRBJ2-3|TRBD1|once|TRBV10-3|16
CAISEITGVLTDTQYF
TGTGCCATCAGTGAGATTACAGGGGTCTTGACAGATACGCAGTATTTT
>TRBJ1-5|NA|NA|TRBV4-1|13
CASSLGPQQPQHF
TGCGCCAGCAGCCTTGGGCCTCAGCAGCCCCAGCATTTT
>TRBJ2-7|TRBD1|NA|TRBV5-1|16
CASSLETGGASYEQYF
TGCGCCAGCAGCTTGGAAACAGGGGGCGCCTCCTACGAGCAGTACTTC
>TRBJ2-2|NA|medium-sized|TRBV4-2|15
CASNRDSSNPGELFF
TGTGCCAGCAACCGGGACTCTTCGAACCCCGGGGAGCTGTTTTTT
>TRBJ2-3|NA|NA|TRBV15|15
CATLARAGLTDTQYF
TGTGCCACCCTGGCCCGGGCAGGGTTAACAGATACGCAGTATTTT
>TRBJ2-3|NA|few|TRBV19|14
CASSMIRGTDTQYF
TGTGCCAGTAGTATGATCCGGGGGACAGATACGCAGTATTTT
>TRBJ1-1|NA|NA|TRBV11-2|13
CASSSPGNSEAFF
TGTGCCAGCAGCTCCCCGGGGAATTCTGAAGCTTTCTTT
>TRBJ1-1|TRBD1|NA|TRBV6-6|15
CASSYGDRGYTEAFF
TGTGCCAGCAGTTACGGGGACAGGGGATACACTGAAGCTTTCTTT
>TRBJ1-5|NA|few|TRBV5-1|14
CASSLRGGNQPQHF
TGCGCCAGCAGCTTGCGGGGTGGCAATCAGCCCCAGCATTTT
>TRBJ2-5|NA|NA|TRBV19|11
CASSTSGTQYF
TGTGCCAGTAGTACCTCCGGGACCCAGTACTTC
>TRBJ2-1|NA|NA|TRBV6-4|12
CASSSTRDEQFF
TGTGCCAGCAGTTCCACTAGGGATGAGCAGTTCTTC
>TRBJ2-3|NA|NA|TRBV7-9|15
CASSLDPGETDTQYF
TGTGCCAGCAGCTTAGATCCGGGAGAGACAGATACGCAGTATTTT
>TRBJ2-7|NA|NA|TRBV5-1|14
CASSPPSLSYEQYF
TGCGCCAGCAGTCCCCCTAGCCTCTCCTACGAGCAGTACTTC
>TRBJ1-2|NA|once|TRBV19|13
CASSMRTRSGYTF
TGTGCCAGTAGTATGCGGACACGGTCTGGCTACACCTTC
>TRBJ2-5|NA|NA|TRBV13|13
CASSLTGLETQYF
TGTGCCAGCAGCCTCACAGGGTTAGAGACCCAGTACTTC
>TRBJ1-1|TRBD1|NA|TRBV2|13
CASPGTGVTEAFF
TGTGCCAGCCCTGGGACAGGGGTCACTGAAGCTTTCTTT
>TRBJ2-1|TRBD2|NA|TRBV9|15
CASSASSGSWDEQFF
TGTGCCAGCAGCGCCTCTAGCGGGAGTTGGGATGAGCAGTTCTTC
>TRBJ2-7|NA|NA|TRBV18|16
CASSTLSSRVPGGQYF
TGTGCCAGCTCCACGCTGTCGAGCAGGGTCCCCGGGGGGCAGTACTTC
>TRBJ1-2|NA|NA|TRBV5-1|12
CASSLDRAGYTF
TGCGCCAGCAGCTTGGACAGGGCTGGCTACACCTTC
>TRBJ2-1|NA|NA|TRBV28|13
CASSNLGLAEQFF
TGTGCCAGCAGTAACCTGGGTTTGGCCGAGCAGTTCTTC
>TRBJ1-1|NA|NA|TRBV7-8|13
CASSAVGNTEAFF
TGTGCCAGCAGCGCAGTGGGGAACACTGAAGCTTTCTTT
>TRBJ2-7|TRBD1|NA|TRBV28|14
CASSFHDRGNEQYF
TGTGCCAGCAGTTTTCATGACAGGGGTAACGAGCAGTACTTC
>TRBJ1-6|TRBD1|NA|TRBV6-5|15
CASRGQGVMGSPLHF
TGTGCCAGCAGAGGACAGGGGGTCATGGGATCACCCCTCCACTTT
>TRBJ2-3|TRBD2|NA|TRBV7-2|13
CASSFAGEDTQYF
TGTGCCAGCAGCTTCGCGGGGGAGGATACGCAGTATTTT
>TRBJ2-5|NA|NA|TRBV2|16
CASSVGYSGLVETQYF
TGTGCCAGCAGTGTCGGCTATTCCGGTCTTGTAGAGACCCAGTACTTC
>TRBJ1-2|NA|NA|TRBV5-1|14
CASSLAGVDYGYTF
TGCGCCAGCAGCTTGGCAGGGGTCGACTATGGCTACACCTTC
>TRBJ2-5|NA|NA|TRBV28|12
CASSFQGETQYF
TGTGCCAGCAGTTTCCAGGGGGAGACCCAGTACTTC
>TRBJ2-5|TRBD2|NA|TRBV7-9|12
CASSLTSGRSYF
TGTGCCAGCAGCTTAACTAGCGGGAGGTCTTACTTC
>TRBJ2-7|TRBD2|NA|TRBV6-5|15
CASSYDTSGSYEQYF
TGTGCCAGCAGTTACGATACTAGCGGGAGCTACGAGCAGTACTTC
>TRBJ2-1|NA|NA|TRBV7-8|17
CASSLGRAGSSYNEQFF
TGTGCCAGCAGCTTAGGCCGGGCGGGTAGCTCCTACAATGAGCAGTTCTTC
>TRBJ2-3|NA|NA|TRBV5-1|14
CASSFGLDTDTQYF
TGCGCCAGCAGCTTCGGGCTAGACACAGATACGCAGTATTTT
>TRBJ2-7|TRBD1|NA|TRBV28|18
CASNLDRDRVVGSYEQYF
TGTGCCAGCAACCTCGACCGGGACAGGGTGGTGGGGTCCTACGAGCAGTACTTC
>TRBJ2-1|NA|NA|TRBV7-2|14
CASSLSGAYNEQFF
TGTGCCAGCAGCTTATCTGGAGCCTACAATGAGCAGTTCTTC
>TRBJ2-7|TRBD1|NA|TRBV2|16
CASSGGDRPFSYEQYF
TGTGCCAGCAGTGGGGGGGACAGGCCCTTCTCCTACGAGCAGTACTTC
>TRBJ2-5|TRBD2|NA|TRBV30|15
CAWAGTSGGRETQYF
TGTGCCTGGGCCGGGACTAGCGGGGGACGGGAGACCCAGTACTTC
>TRBJ1-6|NA|NA|TRBV30|8
CASPPLHF
TGTGCCTCCCCCCCCCTCCACTTT
>TRBJ1-1|NA|NA|TRBV7-9|13
CASSLGTDRKAFF
TGTGCCAGCAGCTTAGGGACAGATCGGAAAGCTTTCTTT
>TRBJ2-6|NA|few|TRBV18|16
CASSPVQNSGANVLTF
TGTGCCAGCTCACCAGTACAGAACTCTGGGGCCAACGTCCTGACTTTC
>TRBJ2-1|NA|NA|TRBV2|14
CASSPEEGRLEQFF
TGTGCCAGTAGCCCTGAGGAGGGCCGTCTTGAGCAGTTCTTC
>TRBJ1-2|TRBD1|NA|TRBV9|17
CASSVAQGASLNYGYTF
TGTGCCAGCAGCGTAGCTCAGGGGGCCTCTTTGAACTATGGCTACACCTTC
>TRBJ2-5|NA|NA|TRBV30|11
CAWSVGETQYF
TGTGCCTGGAGTGTAGGAGAGACCCAGTACTTC
>TRBJ2-3|NA|NA|TRBV28|14
CASSLASGTDTQYF
TGTGCCAGCAGTTTGGCTAGCGGCACAGATACGCAGTATTTT
>TRBJ2-1|NA|NA|TRBV5-1|15
CASSLTYQSVNEQFF
TGCGCCAGCAGCCTTACCTACCAAAGCGTCAATGAGCAGTTCTTC
>TRBJ2-1|TRBD2|NA|TRBV6-6|16
CASSYTTSGRPNEQFF
TGTGCCAGCAGTTACACAACTAGCGGGAGGCCCAATGAGCAGTTCTTC